Shown below are 23 T cell receptor beta chains from a single sample sequenced in a study of T cell responses to AZD1222 COVID-19 vaccine. Clones were read by immunoSEQ multiplex PCR, and TCRdb kept only the in-frame ones, dropping some. The table lists about 45,000 clones, over 85% of them singletons, with 1% to 1.3% in the top ten. The source was peripheral blood, collected 28 days after the second AZD1222 dose. The receptor set was obtained from an adult who received the AZD1222 COVID-19 vaccine.

The chain recombines TRBV30 with TRBJ2-7; 9 positions match TRBD2. This CDR3 has 13 residues. Germline values: CDR1 GTSNPN, CDR2 SVGIG (reference sequence). With 2 bases clipped from V and 1 base from J, the junction kept 0 bases outside the gene matches. CDR3 nucleotide sequence: TGTGCCTGGAGTAGCGGGAGGTCCTACGAGCAGTACTTC. Protein: CAWSSGRSYEQYF.

This sequence joins TRBV30 and TRBJ2-5; weak D call: TRBD2 (5 bases). The germline CDR1 and CDR2 sequences are GTSNPN and SVGIG (reference sequence). The CDR3 is 14 residues long. Trimming left V 2 bases short and J 5 bases short, with 15 bases between. DNA for the CDR3: TGTGCCTGGAGTCCCAGGACTGGCTGGGAGACCCAGTACTTC. It yields the protein CAWSPRTGWETQYF.

CDR3 residues: CASSLTGFSSEAFF. CDR3 sequence (DNA): TGTGCCAGCAGCTTGACAGGGTTTAGCTCTGAAGCTTTCTTT. The V call is TRBV7-9, the J call TRBJ1-1; 7 positions match TRBD1. CDR1 SEHNR and CDR2 FQNEAQ come from the germline V gene (reference sequence). J lost 6 bases, V lost 3 bases, and 7 bases had no gene match. The CDR3 consists of 14 residues.

V is TRBV18 and J is TRBJ2-2, with a possible D match to TRBD2 (7 bases). From germline, CDR1 is KGHSH and CDR2 LQKENI. The CDR3 is 19 residues long. V was clipped by 5 bases and J by 6 bases, with 28 bases between them. The CDR3 DNA is TGTGCCAGCTCAACGCGGACAGACCTGACTAGCCTAAGGGCCGGGGAGCTGTTTTTT. This translates into CASSTRTDLTSLRAGELFF.

This clone was recorded only once. The V gene is TRBV30, the J gene TRBJ1-6; D remains unclear. Trimming took off 4 bases at V and 10 bases at J, with 14 bases between the two ends. The CDR3 spans 13 residues. The germline CDR1 and CDR2 sequences are GTSNPN and SVGIG (reference sequence). CDR3 bases: TGTGCCTGGAACCTTAAAGGTGGGTCACCCCTCCACTTT. Protein product: CAWNLKGGSPLHF.

The V call is TRBV28, the J call TRBJ1-2, with D hard to call. Germline values: CDR1 MDHEN, CDR2 SYDVKM. The CDR3 sequence is 16 residues long. V lost 5 bases, J lost 0 bases, and 16 bases lay in between. The CDR3 reads CASSPRVFYPNYGYTF. The CDR3 bases are TGTGCCAGCAGTCCGAGAGTCTTTTATCCTAACTATGGCTACACCTTC.

This clone was seen only once. This rearrangement joins TRBV29-1 to TRBJ2-3; TRBD2 aligns across 12 bases. CDR1 and CDR2 (germline): SQVTM, ANQGSEA. V shed 4 bases and J 3 bases; nucleotides not matched to a gene: 11. This CDR3 comprises 17 residues. This CDR3 reads CSVALSVLAGGTDTQYF. The CDR3 coding sequence is TGCAGCGTTGCCCTGTCGGTTCTAGCGGGAGGGACAGATACGCAGTATTTT.

This chain joins TRBV19 and TRBJ2-5, with TRBD1 matching over 7 bases. This CDR3 region has 15 residues. V was clipped by 4 bases and J by 4 bases; unmatched bases: 9. Germline CDR1 is LNHDA and CDR2 is SQIVND (reference sequence). CDR3 nucleotide sequence: TGTGCCAGTAGTAGGACCGGGACAGCACCAGAGACCCAGTACTTC. This gives the protein CASSRTGTAPETQYF.

V gene TRBV9 combines with J gene TRBJ2-7, with D perhaps matching TRBD1 (6 bases). The germline V and J ends were trimmed by 4 bases and 3 bases, with 14 bases remaining between them. The CDR3 extends over 14 amino acids. Germline CDR1 is SGDLS and CDR2 is YYNGEE. The CDR3 loop is CASSPQGGYYEQYF. CDR3 sequence (DNA): TGTGCCAGCAGCCCCCAAGGGGGATACTACGAGCAGTACTTC.

V usage is TRBV7-9 and J usage is TRBJ1-2; 9 bases align to TRBD1. Germline values: CDR1 SEHNR, CDR2 FQNEAQ (reference sequence). This CDR3 contains 16 residues. The J segment lost 4 bases and the V segment lost 1 base, leaving 7 bases of the junction unmatched. For the CDR3, the DNA is TGTGCCAGCAGCTTAGTCCGGGACAGGGTGGGCTATGGCTACACCTTC. This sequence encodes CASSLVRDRVGYGYTF.

V gene TRBV29-1 combines with J gene TRBJ1-1; D unresolved. This CDR3 has 14 residues. V was cut by 1 base and J by 2 bases, with 11 bases left in between. CDR1 is SQVTM and CDR2 is ANQGSEA in the germline V gene. This CDR3 is CSVEASTVNTEAFF. The CDR3 DNA is TGCAGCGTTGAAGCTAGTACAGTAAACACTGAAGCTTTCTTT.

V gene TRBV2 combines with J gene TRBJ1-5; no reliable D call. The CDR3 length is 13 residues. Germline V gives CDR1 SNHLY, CDR2 FYNNEI. Deletions cut 7 bases from V and 0 bases from J, with 7 bases between. CDR3 protein: CASKANSNQPQHF. Written as DNA, the CDR3 is TGTGCCAGCAAGGCCAATAGCAATCAGCCCCAGCATTTT. The whole variable domain, remainder taken from reference TRBV2 and TRBJ1-5, is EPEVTQTPSHQVTQMGQEVILRCVPISNHLYFYWYRQILGQKVEFLVSFYNNEISEKSEIFDDQFSVERPDGSNFTLKIRSTKLEDSAMYFCASKANSNQPQHFGDGTRLSIL.

The V call is TRBV6-5, the J call TRBJ2-3; D unresolved. Germline CDR1 MNHEY, CDR2 SVGAGI. CDR3 length equals 13 residues. V was cut by 5 bases and J by 0 bases, with 6 bases left in between. This CDR3 reads CASSSTSTDTQYF. CDR3 bases: TGTGCCAGCAGTAGCACTAGCACAGATACGCAGTATTTT.

The chain uses TRBV5-1 and TRBJ2-1; 8 positions match TRBD2. V shed 0 bases and J 7 bases; nucleotides not matched to a gene: 3. The CDR3 loop spans 14 amino acids. Germline CDR1 and CDR2: SGHRS and YFSETQ. The CDR3 sequence is CASSLAGRGNEQFF. The DNA for the CDR3 is TGCGCCAGCAGCTTGGCCGGGAGGGGGAATGAGCAGTTCTTC.

The chain links TRBV4-1 to TRBJ1-6; D is possibly TRBD1 (5 bases). V was clipped by 2 bases and J by 7 bases, with 15 bases between them. CDR1 and CDR2 (germline): MGHRA, YSYEKL. The CDR3 is made up of 16 amino acids. The CDR3 DNA sequence: TGCGCCAGCAGCCAACCCGTAGGGGTAGGCAATTCACCCCTCCACTTT. Residues: CASSQPVGVGNSPLHF.

The chain links TRBV14 to TRBJ2-1; 9 positions agree with TRBD1. Germline V gene sequence: CDR1 SGHDN, CDR2 FVKESK. The CDR3 extends over 17 amino acids. The ends lost 3 bases at V and 5 bases at J; junction bases unmatched: 11. The CDR3 bases are TGTGCCAGCAGCCAGGGACCCGGGACAGGGTTCAACAATGAGCAGTTCTTC. This encodes CASSQGPGTGFNNEQFF.

The rearrangement links TRBV4-3 to TRBJ1-1, with D unresolved. The germline V gene has CDR1 LGHNA and CDR2 YSLEER. CDR3 length: 17 residues. V lost 0 bases and J lost 1, with 15 bases in between. This chain's CDR3 is CASSQEGPPLGNTEAFF. As DNA, the CDR3 is TGCGCCAGCAGCCAAGAAGGGCCGCCTCTCGGGAACACTGAAGCTTTCTTT.

This clone was seen once. The gene calls are TRBV3-1 (or the pseudogene TRBV3-2) and TRBJ2-1; no reliable D call. The germline V gene encodes CDR1 LGHDT and CDR2 YNNKEL (reference sequence). The CDR3 has 11 amino acids. Trimming removed 3 bases at V and 10 bases at J, with 7 bases between. This chain's CDR3 is CASSQAWEQFF. The CDR3 DNA reads TGTGCCAGCAGCCAGGCCTGGGAGCAGTTCTTC.

This chain connects TRBV5-1 to TRBJ1-3; D is unresolved. Trimming stripped 0 bases from V and 0 bases from J, with 4 bases between. The CDR3 contains 14 residues. Germline CDR1 SGHRS, CDR2 YFSETQ. The CDR3 region has the DNA TGCGCCAGCAGCTTGGACGGCTCTGGAAACACCATATATTTT. It specifies CASSLDGSGNTIYF.

The CDR3 reads CASRSGPGRGYTF. The CDR3 bases are TGTGCCAGCAGATCGGGTCCTGGGCGTGGCTACACCTTC. The V gene is TRBV28, the J gene TRBJ1-2; D is unresolved. The CDR3 extends over 13 amino acids. With 6 bases removed from V and 7 bases from J, the gap between germline ends came to 15 bases. Germline V gene sequence: CDR1 MDHEN, CDR2 SYDVKM.

The CDR3 reads CASSYSRSGTSDTQYF. For the CDR3, the DNA is TGTGCCAGCAGTTACTCGAGAAGCGGGACATCAGATACGCAGTATTTT. The rearrangement links TRBV6-5 to TRBJ2-3; D is perhaps TRBD2 (7 bases). This CDR3 region has 16 residues. Trimming removed 0 bases from V and 4 bases from J, with 14 bases in between. Germline values: CDR1 MNHEY, CDR2 SVGAGI.

This chain connects TRBV4-3 to TRBJ1-3, with 7 nucleotides matching TRBD1. This CDR3 region has 15 residues. The V segment lost 4 bases and the J segment 2 bases; nucleotides outside the gene matches: 5. In germline, CDR1 is LGHNA, CDR2 YSLEER. The CDR3 DNA is TGCGCCAGCAGCCGCAACAGGGGCCCTGGAAACACCATATATTTT. Its translation is CASSRNRGPGNTIYF.

The chain employs TRBV27 and TRBJ2-7; D is undetermined. The CDR3 contains 11 residues. Germline-derived CDR1 and CDR2 are MNHEY and SMNVEV (reference sequence). V lost 3 bases and J lost 1, with 1 base in between. CDR3 DNA: TGTGCCAGCAGTTTTTCCTACGAGCAGTACTTC. This codes for CASSFSYEQYF.